This TCR beta chain originates from a study of blood T cell repertoires in COVID-19. Study summary: T cells, B-cell-depleted T cells, or PBMCs provided the cDNA or gDNA that served as material.

Per the study methods: Nucleated cell counts were estimated from reference gene primer amplification. TCRdb's table, derived via immunoSEQ multiplex PCR, lists solely in-frame clones and lacks some. For V, J and clone size, that table is used; D and trimming come from the DNA. The sample has about 280,000 clones; around nine tenths are singletons. This clonotype was obtained from a man aged 40-55 years with active or convalescent COVID-19. The sample was peripheral blood.

The CDR3 nucleotides read TGTGCCAGCAGTGACGTAGGGGTTTCACCCCTCCACTTT. Translation: CASSDVGVSPLHF. V is TRBV6-1 and J is TRBJ1-6, with D possibly matching TRBD1 (5 bases). Trimming took off 3 bases at V and 9 bases at J, with 9 bases between the two ends. There are 13 residues in the CDR3. Germline V lookup: CDR1 MNHNS, CDR2 SASEGT.